This TCR beta chain derives from a study of cytomegalovirus exposure and HLA in healthy donors. A multiplex PCR was run with 60 Vbeta primers and 13 Jbeta primers. Profiling relied on immunoSEQ multiplex PCR, and the TCRdb table lists in-frame clones only, not all of them. Here the sample spans 170,000 or so clones, 84% being singletons. Germline lookup yields CDR1 MNHNY and CDR2 SVGAGI (reference sequence). Trimming stripped 5 bases from V and 2 bases from J, with 7 bases between. This CDR3 comprises 13 residues. The V gene is TRBV6-6, the J gene TRBJ1-5; D is uncertain. Source material: PBMCs. The sequence was obtained from a girl between 10 and 17 years old in good health and CMV-seropositive. As DNA, the CDR3 is TGTGCCAGCAGTGTCTTCGGCAATCAGCCCCAGCATTTT. Protein product: CASSVFGNQPQHF.